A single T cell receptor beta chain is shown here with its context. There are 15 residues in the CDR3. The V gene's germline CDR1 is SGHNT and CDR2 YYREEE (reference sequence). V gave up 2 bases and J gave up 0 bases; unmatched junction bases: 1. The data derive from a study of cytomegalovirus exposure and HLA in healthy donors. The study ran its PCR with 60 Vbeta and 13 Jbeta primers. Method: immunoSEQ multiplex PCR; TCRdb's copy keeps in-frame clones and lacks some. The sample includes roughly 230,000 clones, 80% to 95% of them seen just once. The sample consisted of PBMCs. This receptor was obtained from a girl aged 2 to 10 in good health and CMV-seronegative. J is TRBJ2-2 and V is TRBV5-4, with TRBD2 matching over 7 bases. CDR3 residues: CASSLSGANTGELFF. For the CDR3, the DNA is TGTGCCAGCAGCTTAAGCGGGGCGAACACCGGGGAGCTGTTTTTT.